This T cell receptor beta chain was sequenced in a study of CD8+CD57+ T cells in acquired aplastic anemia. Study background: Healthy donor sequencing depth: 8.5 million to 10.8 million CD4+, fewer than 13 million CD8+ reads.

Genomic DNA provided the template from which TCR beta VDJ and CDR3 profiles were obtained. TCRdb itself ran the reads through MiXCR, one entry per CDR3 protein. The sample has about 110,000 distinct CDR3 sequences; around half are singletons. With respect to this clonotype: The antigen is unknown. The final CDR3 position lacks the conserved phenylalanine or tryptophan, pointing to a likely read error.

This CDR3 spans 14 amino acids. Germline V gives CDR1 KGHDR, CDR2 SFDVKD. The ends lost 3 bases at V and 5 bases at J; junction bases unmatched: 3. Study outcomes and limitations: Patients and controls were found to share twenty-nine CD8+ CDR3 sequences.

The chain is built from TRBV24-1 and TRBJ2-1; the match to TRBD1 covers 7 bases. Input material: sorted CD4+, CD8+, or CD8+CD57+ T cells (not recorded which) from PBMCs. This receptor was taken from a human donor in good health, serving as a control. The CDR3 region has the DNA TGTGCCACCAGTGATATCCAGGGGGACAATGAGCAGTTCCTC. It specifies CATSDIQGDNEQFL.